The rows below give T cell receptor beta chains drawn from one sample of a study of technical replicates of blood from a few donors. TCRdb's copy holds only in-frame clones and misses some; the assay was immunoSEQ multiplex PCR. Of about 50,000 clones listed, about 96% are singletons. Material for sequencing was PBMCs. The receptors come from a human donor in good health. Some clones in this sample may be carry-over from other donors' samples. CDR3s include the opening cysteine and the closing phenylalanine or tryptophan. The D gene is left open where the match is weak. Clone size is stated in some rows and not others, as once, few, many or a class when expanded.

j_gene | v_gene | abundance | d_gene | CDR3nt | CDR3aa
TRBJ2-2 | TRBV7-6 | - | TRBD1 | TGTGCCAGCAGCAGAGATTTGGGACAGCCAGAATTCACCGGGGAGCTGTTTTTT | CASSRDLGQPEFTGELFF
TRBJ2-6 | TRBV12-5 | - | TRBD1 | TGTGCTAGTGGACGCGGACAGGGGGCGCTTGGGGCCAACGTCCTGACTTTC | CASGRGQGALGANVLTF
TRBJ2-7 | TRBV4-3 | - | TRBD1 | TGCGCCAGCAGCCAAGAGGGACAGGGGGCGTTCGAGCAGTACTTC | CASSQEGQGAFEQYF
TRBJ1-5 | TRBV5-8 | - | - | TGTGCCAGCAGCCATAAACTACGGCCCCAGCATTTT | CASSHKLRPQHF
TRBJ1-2 | TRBV20-1 | - | TRBD1 | TGCAGTGACAGGGGCGGCGATGGCTACACCTTC | CSDRGGDGYTF
TRBJ2-7 | TRBV7-8 | - | TRBD1 | TGTGCCAGCAGCTTAGAACAGGGGGATCTCGAGCAGTACTTC | CASSLEQGDLEQYF
TRBJ2-3 | TRBV18 | - | - | TGTGCCAGCTCACCACCCCAGGGGAAAGGGACAGATACGCAGTATTTT | CASSPPQGKGTDTQYF
TRBJ2-1 | TRBV7-8 | - | TRBD2 | TGTGCCAGCAGCCAATTCCCGCCGGGACTAGCGGGAAATGAGCAGTTCTTC | CASSQFPPGLAGNEQFF
TRBJ1-1 | TRBV5-8 | once | TRBD1 | TGTGCCAGCAGCTTGGAGGCAGGGGGCGTGGAAGCTTTCTTT | CASSLEAGGVEAFF
TRBJ2-2 | TRBV18 | - | - | TGTGCCAGCTCACCCAGACTAGAGAACACCGGGGAGCTGTTTTTT | CASSPRLENTGELFF
TRBJ2-2 | TRBV5-5 | - | TRBD1 | TGTGCCAGCAGCTCACAGGGGGACACCGGGGAGCTGTTTTTT | CASSSQGDTGELFF
TRBJ2-7 | TRBV11-2 | - | TRBD1 | TGTGCCAGCAGCTTCGGGACAGTCGACTACGAGCAGTACTTC | CASSFGTVDYEQYF
TRBJ2-5 | TRBV15 | - | - | TGTGCCACCAGCAGAGTGGACAGAAAAGAGACCCAGTACTTC | CATSRVDRKETQYF
TRBJ2-7 | TRBV6-5 | - | TRBD2 | TGTGCCAGCAGTTCGCCCGGGACTAGCCTTTCCTACGAGCAGTACTTC | CASSSPGTSLSYEQYF
TRBJ2-7 | TRBV6-5 | - | TRBD1 | TGTGCCAGCAGTTACCAGACAGGGAAAGGCGCCTACGAGCAGTACTTC | CASSYQTGKGAYEQYF
TRBJ2-5 | TRBV18 | - | - | TGTGCCAGCGCCTACGGGGAGACCCAGTACTTC | CASAYGETQYF
TRBJ2-3 | TRBV7-3 | - | - | TGTGCCAGCAGCCCGGACTACTCAGATACGCAGTATTTT | CASSPDYSDTQYF
TRBJ2-7 | TRBV5-1 | - | - | TGCGCCAGCAGCTTGTCTTCCAGTGTCTACGAGCAGTACTTC | CASSLSSSVYEQYF
TRBJ2-3 | TRBV5-1 | - | TRBD2 | TGCGCCAGCAGCTTCCCCGGCTCCGGGACTAGCGGGGGGTATACGCAGTATTTT | CASSFPGSGTSGGYTQYF
TRBJ2-7 | TRBV5-4 | - | TRBD1 | TGTGCCAGCAGCCCGACAGGGGGCGACACCTACGAGCAGTACTTC | CASSPTGGDTYEQYF
TRBJ2-5 | TRBV9 | - | - | TGTGCCAGCAGCGCCTCTGTCTATGAGACCCAGTACTTC | CASSASVYETQYF
TRBJ2-1 | TRBV2 | - | TRBD1 | TGTGCCAGCAGCCCCGGGACAGGGAAGGGTGAGCAGTTCTTC | CASSPGTGKGEQFF